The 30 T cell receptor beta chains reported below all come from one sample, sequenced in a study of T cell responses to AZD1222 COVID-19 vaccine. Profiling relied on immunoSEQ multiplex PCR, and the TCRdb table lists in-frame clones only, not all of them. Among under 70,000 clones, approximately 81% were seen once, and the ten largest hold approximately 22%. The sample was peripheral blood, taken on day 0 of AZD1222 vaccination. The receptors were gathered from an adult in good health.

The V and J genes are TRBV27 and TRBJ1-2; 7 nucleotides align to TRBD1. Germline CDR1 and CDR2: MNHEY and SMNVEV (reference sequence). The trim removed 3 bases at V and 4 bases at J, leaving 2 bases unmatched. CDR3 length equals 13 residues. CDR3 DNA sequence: TGTGCCAGCAGTTTCCAGGGGGGCTATGGCTACACCTTC. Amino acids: CASSFQGGYGYTF.

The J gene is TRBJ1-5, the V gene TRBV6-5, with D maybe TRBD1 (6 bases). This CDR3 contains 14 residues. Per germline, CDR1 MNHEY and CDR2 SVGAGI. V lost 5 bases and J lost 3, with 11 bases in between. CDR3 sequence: CASSRTGINQPQHF. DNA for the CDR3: TGTGCCAGCAGTCGAACAGGGATCAATCAGCCCCAGCATTTT.

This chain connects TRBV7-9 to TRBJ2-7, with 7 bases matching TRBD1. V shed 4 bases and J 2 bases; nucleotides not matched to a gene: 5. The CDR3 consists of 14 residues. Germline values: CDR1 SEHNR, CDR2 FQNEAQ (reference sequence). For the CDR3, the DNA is TGTGCCAGCAGCTCAGCGGACAGGACCTACGAGCAGTACTTC. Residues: CASSSADRTYEQYF. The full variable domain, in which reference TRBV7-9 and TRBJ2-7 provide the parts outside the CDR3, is DTGVSQNPRHKITKRGQNVTFRCDPISEHNRLYWYRQTLGQGPEFLTYFQNEAQLEKSRLLSDRFSAERPKGSFSTLEIQRTEQGDSAMYLCASSSADRTYEQYFGPGTRLTVT.

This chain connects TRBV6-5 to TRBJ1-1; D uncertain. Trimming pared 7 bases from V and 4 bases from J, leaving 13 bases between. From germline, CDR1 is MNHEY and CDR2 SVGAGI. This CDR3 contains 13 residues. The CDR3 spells CASTPRRGTEAFF. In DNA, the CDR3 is TGTGCCAGCACCCCTAGGCGTGGCACTGAAGCTTTCTTT.

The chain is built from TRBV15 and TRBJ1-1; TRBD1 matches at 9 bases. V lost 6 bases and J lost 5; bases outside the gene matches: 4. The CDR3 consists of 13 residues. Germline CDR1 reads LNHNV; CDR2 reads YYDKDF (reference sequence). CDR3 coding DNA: TGTGCCACCAGGACAGGGGGTTTGACTGAAGCTTTCTTT. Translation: CATRTGGLTEAFF.

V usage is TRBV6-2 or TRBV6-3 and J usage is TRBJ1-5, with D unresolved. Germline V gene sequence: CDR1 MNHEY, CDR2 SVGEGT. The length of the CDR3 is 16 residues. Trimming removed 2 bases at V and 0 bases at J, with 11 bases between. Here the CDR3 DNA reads TGTGCCAGCAGTTACAGGTCAGACCTTAGCAATCAGCCCCAGCATTTT. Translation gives CASSYRSDLSNQPQHF.

In DNA form, the CDR3 reads TGTGCCATCAGTGAGGACAGGAACTATGGCTACACCTTC. This sequence encodes CAISEDRNYGYTF. The rearrangement joins TRBV10-3 to TRBJ1-2; a possible D gene is TRBD1 (6 bases). The CDR3 has 13 amino acids. Germline V gene sequence: CDR1 ENHRY, CDR2 SYGVKD. V was trimmed by 2 bases and J by 2 bases, leaving 6 bases between them.

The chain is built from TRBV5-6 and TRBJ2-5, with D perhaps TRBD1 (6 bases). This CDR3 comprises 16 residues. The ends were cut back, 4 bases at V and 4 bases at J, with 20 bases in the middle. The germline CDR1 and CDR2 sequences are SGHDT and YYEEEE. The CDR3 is CASSPFPGASLETQYF. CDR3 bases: TGTGCCAGCAGCCCATTTCCAGGGGCCTCTCTAGAGACCCAGTACTTC.

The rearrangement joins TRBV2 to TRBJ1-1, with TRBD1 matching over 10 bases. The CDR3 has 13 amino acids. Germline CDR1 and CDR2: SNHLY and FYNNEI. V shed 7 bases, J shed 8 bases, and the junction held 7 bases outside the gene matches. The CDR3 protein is CASNPGQGMEAFF. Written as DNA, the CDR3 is TGTGCCAGCAATCCGGGACAGGGGATGGAAGCTTTCTTT. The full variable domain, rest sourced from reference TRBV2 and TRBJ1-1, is EPEVTQTPSHQVTQMGQEVILRCVPISNHLYFYWYRQILGQKVEFLVSFYNNEISEKSEIFDDQFSVERPDGSNFTLKIRSTKLEDSAMYFCASNPGQGMEAFFGQGTRLTVV.

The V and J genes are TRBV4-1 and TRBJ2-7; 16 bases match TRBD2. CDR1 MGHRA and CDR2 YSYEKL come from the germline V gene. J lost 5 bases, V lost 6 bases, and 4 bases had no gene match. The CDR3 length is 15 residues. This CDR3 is CASSLGLAGGHEQYF. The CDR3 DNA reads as TGCGCCAGCAGTCTGGGACTAGCGGGGGGGCACGAGCAGTACTTC.

In nucleotides, the CDR3 is TGCAGCGTTGGGTTAAGTGGGTTTAATGAAAAACTGTTTTTT. It codes for CSVGLSGFNEKLFF. This chain uses TRBV29-1 with TRBJ1-4; no firm D call. Germline V gene data show CDR1 as SQVTM and CDR2 as ANQGSEA. Trimming took 4 bases from V and 4 from J, leaving 13 bases between them. This CDR3 region has 14 residues.

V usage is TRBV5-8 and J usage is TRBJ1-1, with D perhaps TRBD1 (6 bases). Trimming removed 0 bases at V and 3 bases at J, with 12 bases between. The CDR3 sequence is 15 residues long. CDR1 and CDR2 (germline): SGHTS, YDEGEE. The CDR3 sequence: CASSLVGGGHTEAFF. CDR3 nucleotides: TGTGCCAGCAGCTTGGTAGGGGGAGGGCACACTGAAGCTTTCTTT.

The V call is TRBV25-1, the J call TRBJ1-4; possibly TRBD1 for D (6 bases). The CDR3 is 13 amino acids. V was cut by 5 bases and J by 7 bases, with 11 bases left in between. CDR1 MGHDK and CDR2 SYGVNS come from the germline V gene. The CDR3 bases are TGTGCCAGCAGTCTGGGGGGGGCTGAAAAACTGTTTTTT. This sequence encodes CASSLGGAEKLFF.

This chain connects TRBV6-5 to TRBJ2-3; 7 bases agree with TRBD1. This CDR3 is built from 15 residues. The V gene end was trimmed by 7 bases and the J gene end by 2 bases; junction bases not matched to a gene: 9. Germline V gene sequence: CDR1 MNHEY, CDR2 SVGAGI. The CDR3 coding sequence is TGTGCCAGCATGAACCGGGACAGACCCACAGATACGCAGTATTTT. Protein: CASMNRDRPTDTQYF.

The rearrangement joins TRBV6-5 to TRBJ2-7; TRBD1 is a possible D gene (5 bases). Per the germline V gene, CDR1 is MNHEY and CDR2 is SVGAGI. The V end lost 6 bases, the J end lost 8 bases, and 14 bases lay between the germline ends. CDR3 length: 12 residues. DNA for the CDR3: TGTGCCAGCAGCATCCCGTCAGGGAAGCAGTACTTC. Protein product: CASSIPSGKQYF.

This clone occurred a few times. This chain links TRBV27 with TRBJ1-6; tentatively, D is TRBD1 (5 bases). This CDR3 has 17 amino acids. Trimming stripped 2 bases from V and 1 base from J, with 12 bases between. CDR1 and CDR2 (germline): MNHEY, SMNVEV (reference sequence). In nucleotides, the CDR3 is TGTGCCAGCAGTTTACAACGGGGGTGGTCCTATAATTCACCCCTCCACTTT. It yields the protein CASSLQRGWSYNSPLHF.

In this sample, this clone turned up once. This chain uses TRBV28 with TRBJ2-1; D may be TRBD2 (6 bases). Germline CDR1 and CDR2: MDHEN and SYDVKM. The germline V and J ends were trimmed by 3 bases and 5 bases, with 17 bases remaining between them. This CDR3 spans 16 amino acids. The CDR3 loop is CASSFGGTGSHNEQFF. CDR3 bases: TGTGCCAGCAGTTTTGGGGGGACGGGTTCTCACAATGAGCAGTTCTTC.

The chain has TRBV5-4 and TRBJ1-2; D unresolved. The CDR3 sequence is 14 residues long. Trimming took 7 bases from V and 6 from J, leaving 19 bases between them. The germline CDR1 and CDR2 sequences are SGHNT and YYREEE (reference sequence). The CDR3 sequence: CASGVFLTSNGYTF. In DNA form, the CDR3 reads TGTGCCAGCGGAGTGTTTTTAACCTCGAATGGCTACACCTTC.

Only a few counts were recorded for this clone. Here the CDR3 DNA reads TGTGTCAGAAGTTCGCCGCGTCGACAGCCCCAGCATTTT. Translating gives CVRSSPRRQPQHF. The rearrangement uses TRBV7-5 and TRBJ1-5. TRBV7-5 constitutes a pseudogene. The CDR3 runs 13 residues.

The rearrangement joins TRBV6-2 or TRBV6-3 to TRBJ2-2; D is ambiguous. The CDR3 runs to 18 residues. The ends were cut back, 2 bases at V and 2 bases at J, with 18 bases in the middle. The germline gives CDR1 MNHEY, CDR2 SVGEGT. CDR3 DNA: TGTGCCAGCAGTTACGGTCATCAGATTCCTTTAAACACCGGGGAGCTGTTTTTT. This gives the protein CASSYGHQIPLNTGELFF.

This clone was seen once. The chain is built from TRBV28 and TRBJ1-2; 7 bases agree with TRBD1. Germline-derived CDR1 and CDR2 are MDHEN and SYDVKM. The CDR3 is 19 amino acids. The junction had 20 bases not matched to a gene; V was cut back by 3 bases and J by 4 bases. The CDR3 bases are TGTGCCAGCAGTTTTTGGTCGGGGACGAGGAGGGGGCGAAGCTATGGCTACACCTTC. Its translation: CASSFWSGTRRGRSYGYTF.

This chain's CDR3 is CASSFRGKGVNTEAFF. The CDR3 nucleotides are TGTGCCAGCAGTTTTCGGGGTAAGGGAGTGAACACTGAAGCTTTCTTT. The rearrangement joins TRBV28 to TRBJ1-1; D unresolved. V lost 3 bases to trimming and J lost 0 bases, with 14 bases between them. This CDR3 is 16 amino acids long. Germline CDR1 MDHEN, CDR2 SYDVKM.

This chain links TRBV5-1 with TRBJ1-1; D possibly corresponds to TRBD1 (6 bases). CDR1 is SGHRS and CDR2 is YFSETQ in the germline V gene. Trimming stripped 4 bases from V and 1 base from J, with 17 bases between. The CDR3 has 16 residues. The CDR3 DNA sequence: TGCGCCAGCAGCCACTCCGCCGGGGGCGCGAACACTGAAGCTTTCTTT. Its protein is CASSHSAGGANTEAFF.

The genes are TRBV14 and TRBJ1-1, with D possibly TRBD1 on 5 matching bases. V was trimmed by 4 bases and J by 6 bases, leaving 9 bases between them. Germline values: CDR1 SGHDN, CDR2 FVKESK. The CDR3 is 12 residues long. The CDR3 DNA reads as TGTGCCAGCAGCCCAGGGTTCGCTGAAGCTTTCTTT. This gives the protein CASSPGFAEAFF.

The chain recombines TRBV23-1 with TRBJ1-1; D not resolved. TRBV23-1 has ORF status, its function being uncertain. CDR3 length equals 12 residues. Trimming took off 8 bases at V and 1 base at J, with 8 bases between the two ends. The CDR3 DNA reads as TGCGCCAGCCGAAGGAAGAACACTGAAGCTTTCTTT. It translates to CASRRKNTEAFF.

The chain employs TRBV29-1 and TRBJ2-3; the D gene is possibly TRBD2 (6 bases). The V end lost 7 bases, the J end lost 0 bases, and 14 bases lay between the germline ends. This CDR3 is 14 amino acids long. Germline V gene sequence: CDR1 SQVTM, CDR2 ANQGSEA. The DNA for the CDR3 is TGCAGCGCTCCACGGGAGATTAGCACAGATACGCAGTATTTT. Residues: CSAPREISTDTQYF.

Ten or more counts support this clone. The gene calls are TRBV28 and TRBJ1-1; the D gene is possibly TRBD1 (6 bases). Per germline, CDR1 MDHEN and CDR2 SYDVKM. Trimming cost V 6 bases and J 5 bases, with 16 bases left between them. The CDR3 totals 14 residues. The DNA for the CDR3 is TGTGCCAGCAGGCGACCCGCAGGGGAAACTGAAGCTTTCTTT. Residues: CASRRPAGETEAFF.

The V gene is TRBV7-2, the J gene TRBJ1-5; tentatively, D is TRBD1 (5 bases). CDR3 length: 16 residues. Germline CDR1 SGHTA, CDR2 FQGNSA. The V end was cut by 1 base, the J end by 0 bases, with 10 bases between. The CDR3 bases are TGTGCCAGCAGCTTAGGGGGCCTGTTTAGCAATCAGCCCCAGCATTTT. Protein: CASSLGGLFSNQPQHF. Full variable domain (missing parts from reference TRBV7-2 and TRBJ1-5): GAGVSQSPSNKVTEKGKDVELRCDPISGHTALYWYRQSLGQGLEFLIYFQGNSAPDKSGLPSDRFSAERTGGSVSTLTIQRTQQEDSAVYLCASSLGGLFSNQPQHFGDGTRLSIL.

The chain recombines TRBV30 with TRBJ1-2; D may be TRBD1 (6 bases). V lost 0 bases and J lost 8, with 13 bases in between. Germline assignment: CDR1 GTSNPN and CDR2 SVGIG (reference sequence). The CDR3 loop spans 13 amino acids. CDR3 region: CAWSVNRVEGYTF. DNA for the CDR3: TGTGCCTGGAGTGTGAACAGGGTAGAGGGCTACACCTTC.

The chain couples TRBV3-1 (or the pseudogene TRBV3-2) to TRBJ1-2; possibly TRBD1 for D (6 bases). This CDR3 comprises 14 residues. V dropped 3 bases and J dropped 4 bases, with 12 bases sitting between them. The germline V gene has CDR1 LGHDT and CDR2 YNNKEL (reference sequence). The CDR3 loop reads CASSQLRGGYGYTF. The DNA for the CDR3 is TGTGCCAGCAGCCAGCTGAGGGGGGGCTATGGCTACACCTTC.